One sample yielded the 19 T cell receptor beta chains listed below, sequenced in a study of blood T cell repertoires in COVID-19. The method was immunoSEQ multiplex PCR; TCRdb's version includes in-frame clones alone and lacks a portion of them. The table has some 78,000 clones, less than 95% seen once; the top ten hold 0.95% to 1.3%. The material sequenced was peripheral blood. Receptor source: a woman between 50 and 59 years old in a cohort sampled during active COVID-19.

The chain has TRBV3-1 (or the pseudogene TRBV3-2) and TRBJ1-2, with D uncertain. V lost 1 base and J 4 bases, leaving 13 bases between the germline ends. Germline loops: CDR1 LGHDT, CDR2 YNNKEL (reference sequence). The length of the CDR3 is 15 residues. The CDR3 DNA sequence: TGTGCCAGCAGCCAAGGGGCCACCCTGTCCTATGGCTACACCTTC. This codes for CASSQGATLSYGYTF.

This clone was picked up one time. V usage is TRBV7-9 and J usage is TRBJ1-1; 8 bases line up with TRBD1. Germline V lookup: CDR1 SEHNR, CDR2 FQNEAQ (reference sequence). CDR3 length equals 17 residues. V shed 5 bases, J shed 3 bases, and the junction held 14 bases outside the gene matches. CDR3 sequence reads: CASSTLERQGMDTEAFF. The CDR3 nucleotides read TGTGCCAGCAGCACCTTGGAACGACAGGGGATGGACACTGAAGCTTTCTTT.

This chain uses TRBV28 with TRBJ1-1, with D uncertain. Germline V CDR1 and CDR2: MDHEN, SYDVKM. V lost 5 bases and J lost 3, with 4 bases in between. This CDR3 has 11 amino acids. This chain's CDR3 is CASSPDTEAFF. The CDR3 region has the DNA TGTGCCAGCAGTCCAGACACTGAAGCTTTCTTT. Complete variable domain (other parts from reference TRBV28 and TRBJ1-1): DVKVTQSSRYLVKRTGEKVFLECVQDMDHENMFWYRQDPGLGLRLIYFSYDVKMKEKGDIPEGYSVSREKKERFSLILESASTNQTSMYLCASSPDTEAFFGQGTRLTVV.

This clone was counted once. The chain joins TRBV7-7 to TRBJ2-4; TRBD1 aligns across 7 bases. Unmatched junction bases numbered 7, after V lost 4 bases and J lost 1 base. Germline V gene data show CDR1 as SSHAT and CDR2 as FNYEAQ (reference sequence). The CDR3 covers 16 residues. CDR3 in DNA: TGTGCCAGCAGCTCAGACAGGGTACGGGCCAAAAACATTCAGTACTTC. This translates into CASSSDRVRAKNIQYF.

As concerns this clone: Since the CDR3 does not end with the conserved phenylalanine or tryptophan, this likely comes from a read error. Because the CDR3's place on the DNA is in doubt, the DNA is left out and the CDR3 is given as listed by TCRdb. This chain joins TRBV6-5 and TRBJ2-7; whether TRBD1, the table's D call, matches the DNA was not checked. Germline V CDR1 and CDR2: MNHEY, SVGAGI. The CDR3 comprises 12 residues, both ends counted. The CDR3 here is CASSLGGTGILI.

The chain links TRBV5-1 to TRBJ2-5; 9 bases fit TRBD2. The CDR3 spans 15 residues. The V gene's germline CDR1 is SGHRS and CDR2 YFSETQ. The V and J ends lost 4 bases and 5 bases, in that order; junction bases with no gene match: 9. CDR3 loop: CASSPAGSGRETQYF. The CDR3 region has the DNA TGCGCCAGCAGCCCCGCTGGGAGCGGGAGGGAGACCCAGTACTTC. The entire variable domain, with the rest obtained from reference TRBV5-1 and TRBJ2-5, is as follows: KAGVTQTPRYLIKTRGQQVTLSCSPISGHRSVSWYQQTPGQGLQFLFEYFSETQRNKGNFPGRFSGRQFSNSRSEMNVSTLELGDSALYLCASSPAGSGRETQYFGPGTRLLVL.

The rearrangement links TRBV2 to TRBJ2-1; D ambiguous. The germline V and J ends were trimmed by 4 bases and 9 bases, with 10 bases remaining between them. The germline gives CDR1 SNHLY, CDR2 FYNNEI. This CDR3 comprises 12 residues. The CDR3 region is CASSATVGEQFF. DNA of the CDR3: TGTGCCAGCAGTGCAACAGTTGGTGAGCAGTTCTTC. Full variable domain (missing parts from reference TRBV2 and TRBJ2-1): EPEVTQTPSHQVTQMGQEVILRCVPISNHLYFYWYRQILGQKVEFLVSFYNNEISEKSEIFDDQFSVERPDGSNFTLKIRSTKLEDSAMYFCASSATVGEQFFGPGTRLTVL.

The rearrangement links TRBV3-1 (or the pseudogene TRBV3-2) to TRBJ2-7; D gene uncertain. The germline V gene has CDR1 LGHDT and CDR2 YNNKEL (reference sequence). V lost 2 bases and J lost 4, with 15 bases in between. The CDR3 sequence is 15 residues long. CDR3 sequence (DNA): TGTGCCAGCAGCCAAAACCGCAGGTTCGGATACGAGCAGTACTTC. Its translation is CASSQNRRFGYEQYF.

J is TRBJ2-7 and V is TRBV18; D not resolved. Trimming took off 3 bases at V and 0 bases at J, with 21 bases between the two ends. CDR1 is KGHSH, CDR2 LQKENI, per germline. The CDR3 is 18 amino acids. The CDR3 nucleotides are TGTGCCAGCTCACCCCCATCTGTGGTCTCAGGCCTCTCCTACGAGCAGTACTTC. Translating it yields CASSPPSVVSGLSYEQYF.

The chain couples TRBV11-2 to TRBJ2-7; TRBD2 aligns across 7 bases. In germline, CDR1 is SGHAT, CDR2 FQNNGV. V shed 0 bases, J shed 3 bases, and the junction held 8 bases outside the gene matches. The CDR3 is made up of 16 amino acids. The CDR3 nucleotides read TGTGCCAGCAGCTTAGATGGAGCGGGATTGGGCTACGAGCAGTACTTC. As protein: CASSLDGAGLGYEQYF.

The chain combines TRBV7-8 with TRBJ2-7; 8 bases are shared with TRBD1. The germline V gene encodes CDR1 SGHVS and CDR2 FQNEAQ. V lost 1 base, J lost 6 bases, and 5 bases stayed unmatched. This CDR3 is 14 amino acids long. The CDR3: CASSLGQGAGEQYF. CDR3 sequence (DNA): TGTGCCAGCAGCTTAGGCCAGGGGGCCGGCGAGCAGTACTTC.

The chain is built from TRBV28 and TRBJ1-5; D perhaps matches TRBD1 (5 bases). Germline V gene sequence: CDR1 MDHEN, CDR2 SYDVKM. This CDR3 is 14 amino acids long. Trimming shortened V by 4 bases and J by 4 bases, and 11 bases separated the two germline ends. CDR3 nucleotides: TGTGCCAGCAGTTCGCCGGGACTGAATCAGCCCCAGCATTTT. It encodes CASSSPGLNQPQHF.

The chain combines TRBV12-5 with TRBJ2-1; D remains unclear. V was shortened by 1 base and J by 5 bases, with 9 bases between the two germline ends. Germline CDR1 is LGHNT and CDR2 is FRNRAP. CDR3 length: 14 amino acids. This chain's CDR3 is CASGLGSVDNEQFF. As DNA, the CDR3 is TGTGCTAGTGGTTTGGGCAGTGTGGACAATGAGCAGTTCTTC.

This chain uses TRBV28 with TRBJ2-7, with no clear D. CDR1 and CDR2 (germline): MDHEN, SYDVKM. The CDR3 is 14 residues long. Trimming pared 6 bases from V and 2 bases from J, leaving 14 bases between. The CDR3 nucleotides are TGTGCCAGCAGCCATTTTGGCGGAGCCTACGAGCAGTACTTC. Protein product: CASSHFGGAYEQYF.

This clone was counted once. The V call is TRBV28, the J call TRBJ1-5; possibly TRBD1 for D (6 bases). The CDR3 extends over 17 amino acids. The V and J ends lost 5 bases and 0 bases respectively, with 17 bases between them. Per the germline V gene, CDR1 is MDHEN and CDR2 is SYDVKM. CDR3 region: CASSPPQTGYSNQPQHF. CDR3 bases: TGTGCCAGCAGTCCTCCGCAAACAGGGTATAGCAATCAGCCCCAGCATTTT. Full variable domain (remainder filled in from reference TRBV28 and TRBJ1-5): DVKVTQSSRYLVKRTGEKVFLECVQDMDHENMFWYRQDPGLGLRLIYFSYDVKMKEKGDIPEGYSVSREKKERFSLILESASTNQTSMYLCASSPPQTGYSNQPQHFGDGTRLSIL.

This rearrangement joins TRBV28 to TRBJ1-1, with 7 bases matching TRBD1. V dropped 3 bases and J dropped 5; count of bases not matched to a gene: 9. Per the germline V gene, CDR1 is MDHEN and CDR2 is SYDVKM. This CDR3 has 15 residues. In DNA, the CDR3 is TGTGCCAGCAGTTTGGGATCCACAGGGGCGACTGAAGCTTTCTTT. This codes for CASSLGSTGATEAFF.

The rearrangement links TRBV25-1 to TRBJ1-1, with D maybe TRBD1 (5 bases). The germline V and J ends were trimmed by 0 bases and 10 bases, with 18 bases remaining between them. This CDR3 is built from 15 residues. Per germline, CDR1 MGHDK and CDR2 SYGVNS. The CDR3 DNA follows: TGTGCCAGCAGTGAATACGACAGTGGCGGGAGTGGAGCTTTCTTT. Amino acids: CASSEYDSGGSGAFF.

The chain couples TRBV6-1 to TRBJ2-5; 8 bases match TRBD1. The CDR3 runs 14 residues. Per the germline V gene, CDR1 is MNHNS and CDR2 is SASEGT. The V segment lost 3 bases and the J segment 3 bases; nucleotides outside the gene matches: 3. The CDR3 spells CASSDPDREETQYF. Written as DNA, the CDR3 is TGTGCCAGCAGTGACCCGGACAGGGAAGAGACCCAGTACTTC.

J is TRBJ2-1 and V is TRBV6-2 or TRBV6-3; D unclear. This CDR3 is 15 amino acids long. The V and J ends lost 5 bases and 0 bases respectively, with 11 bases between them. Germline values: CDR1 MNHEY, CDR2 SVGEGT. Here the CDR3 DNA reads TGTGCCAGCAGTGCGCAGGTTTTCTCCTACAATGAGCAGTTCTTC. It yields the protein CASSAQVFSYNEQFF.